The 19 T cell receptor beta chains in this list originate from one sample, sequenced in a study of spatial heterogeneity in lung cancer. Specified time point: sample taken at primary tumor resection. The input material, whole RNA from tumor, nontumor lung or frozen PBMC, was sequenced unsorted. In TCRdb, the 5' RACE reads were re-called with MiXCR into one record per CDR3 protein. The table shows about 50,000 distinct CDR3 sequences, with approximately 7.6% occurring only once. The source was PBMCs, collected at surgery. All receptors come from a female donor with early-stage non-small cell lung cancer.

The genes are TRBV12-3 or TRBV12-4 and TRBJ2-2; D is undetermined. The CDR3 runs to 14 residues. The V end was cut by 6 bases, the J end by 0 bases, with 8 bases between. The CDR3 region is CASSSRSNTGELFF. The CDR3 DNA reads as TGTGCCAGCAGCTCCAGATCGAACACCGGGGAGCTGTTTTTT.

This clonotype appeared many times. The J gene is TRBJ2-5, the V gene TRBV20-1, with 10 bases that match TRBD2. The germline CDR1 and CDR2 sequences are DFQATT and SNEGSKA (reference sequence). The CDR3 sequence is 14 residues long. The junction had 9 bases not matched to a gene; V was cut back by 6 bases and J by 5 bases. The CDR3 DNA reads TGCAGTGCCAAGCCGGGACTAGCGAGGGAGACCCAGTACTTC. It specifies CSAKPGLARETQYF.

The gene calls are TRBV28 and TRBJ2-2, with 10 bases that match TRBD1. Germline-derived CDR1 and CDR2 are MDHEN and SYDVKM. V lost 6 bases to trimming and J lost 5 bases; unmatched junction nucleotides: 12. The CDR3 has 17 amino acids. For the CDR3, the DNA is TGTGCCAGCAGCCCCGCCTCCCGGGACAGGGGAACCGGGGAGCTGTTTTTT. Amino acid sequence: CASSPASRDRGTGELFF. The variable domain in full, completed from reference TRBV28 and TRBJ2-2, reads DVKVTQSSRYLVKRTGEKVFLECVQDMDHENMFWYRQDPGLGLRLIYFSYDVKMKEKGDIPEGYSVSREKKERFSLILESASTNQTSMYLCASSPASRDRGTGELFFGEGSRLTVL.

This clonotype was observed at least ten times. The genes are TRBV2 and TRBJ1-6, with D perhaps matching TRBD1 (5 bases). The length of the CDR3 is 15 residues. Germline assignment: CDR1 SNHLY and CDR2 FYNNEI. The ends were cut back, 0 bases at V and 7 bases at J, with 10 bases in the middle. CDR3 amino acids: CASSEAQGVNSPLHF. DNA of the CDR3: TGTGCCAGCAGTGAAGCGCAAGGGGTAAATTCACCCCTCCACTTT.

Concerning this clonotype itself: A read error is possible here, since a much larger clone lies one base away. CDR3: CASSLDGGAFTDRQYF. As DNA, the CDR3 is TGTGCCAGCAGCTTAGATGGGGGGGCCTTCACAGATAGGCAGTATTTT. This chain uses TRBV7-2 with TRBJ2-3; tentatively, D is TRBD2 (7 bases). The CDR3 spans 16 residues. Germline V gene lookup returns CDR1 SGHTA and CDR2 FQGNSA.

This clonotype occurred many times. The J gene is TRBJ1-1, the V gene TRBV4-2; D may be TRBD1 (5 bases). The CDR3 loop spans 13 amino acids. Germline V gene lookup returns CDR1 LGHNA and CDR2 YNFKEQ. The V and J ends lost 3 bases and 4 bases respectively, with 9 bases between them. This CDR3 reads CASSQGVSTEAFF. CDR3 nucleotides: TGTGCCAGCAGCCAGGGGGTCAGCACTGAAGCTTTCTTT.

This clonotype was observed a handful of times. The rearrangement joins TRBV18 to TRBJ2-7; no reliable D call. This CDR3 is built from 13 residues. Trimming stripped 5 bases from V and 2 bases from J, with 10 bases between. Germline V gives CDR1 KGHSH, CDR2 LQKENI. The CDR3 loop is CASSLSQTYEQYF. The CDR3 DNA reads TGTGCCAGCTCATTGAGCCAGACCTACGAGCAGTACTTC.

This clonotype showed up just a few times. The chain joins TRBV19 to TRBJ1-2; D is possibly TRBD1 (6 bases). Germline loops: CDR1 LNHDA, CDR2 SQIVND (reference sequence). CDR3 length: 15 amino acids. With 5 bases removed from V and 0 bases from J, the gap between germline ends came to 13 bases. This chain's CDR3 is CASSFRDTANYGYTF. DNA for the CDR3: TGTGCCAGTAGTTTCCGGGACACAGCTAACTATGGCTACACCTTC.

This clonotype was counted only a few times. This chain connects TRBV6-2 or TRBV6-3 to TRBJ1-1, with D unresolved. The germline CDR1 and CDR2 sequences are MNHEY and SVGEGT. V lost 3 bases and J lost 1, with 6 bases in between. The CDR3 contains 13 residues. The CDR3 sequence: CASSYGENTEAFF. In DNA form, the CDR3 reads TGTGCCAGCAGTTATGGGGAGAACACTGAAGCTTTCTTT.

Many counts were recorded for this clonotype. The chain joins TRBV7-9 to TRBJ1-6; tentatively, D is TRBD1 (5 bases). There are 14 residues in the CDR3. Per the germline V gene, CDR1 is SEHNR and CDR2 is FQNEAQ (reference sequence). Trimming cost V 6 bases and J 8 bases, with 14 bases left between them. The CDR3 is CASRSGTEYSPLHF. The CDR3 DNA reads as TGTGCCAGCAGATCCGGGACGGAGTATTCACCCCTCCACTTT.

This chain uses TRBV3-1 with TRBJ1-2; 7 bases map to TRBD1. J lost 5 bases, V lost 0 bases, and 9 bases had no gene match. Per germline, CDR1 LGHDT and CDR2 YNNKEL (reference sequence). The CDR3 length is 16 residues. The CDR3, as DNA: TGTGCCAGCAGCCAAGATTTTACAGGGGTTCGGTATGGCTACACCTTC. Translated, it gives CASSQDFTGVRYGYTF.

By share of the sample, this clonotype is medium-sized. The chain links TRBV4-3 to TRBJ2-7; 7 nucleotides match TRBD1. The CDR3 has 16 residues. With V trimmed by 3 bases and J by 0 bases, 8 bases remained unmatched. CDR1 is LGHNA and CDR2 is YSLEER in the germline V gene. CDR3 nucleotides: TGCGCCAGCAGCCACGACAGGGATTCGGGCTCCTACGAGCAGTACTTC. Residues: CASSHDRDSGSYEQYF.

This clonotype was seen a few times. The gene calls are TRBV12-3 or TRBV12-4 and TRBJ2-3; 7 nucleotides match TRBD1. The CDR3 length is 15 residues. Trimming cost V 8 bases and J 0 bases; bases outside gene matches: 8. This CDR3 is CASLHSGGSTDTQYF. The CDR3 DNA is TGTGCCAGCCTTCACTCAGGGGGTAGCACAGATACGCAGTATTTT.

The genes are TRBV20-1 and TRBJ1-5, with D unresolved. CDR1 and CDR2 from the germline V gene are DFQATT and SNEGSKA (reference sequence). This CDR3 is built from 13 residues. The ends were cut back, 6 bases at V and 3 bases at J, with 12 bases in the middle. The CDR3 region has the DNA TGCAGTGCCCAGTTCAGGTTCAATCAGCCCCAGCATTTT. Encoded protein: CSAQFRFNQPQHF.

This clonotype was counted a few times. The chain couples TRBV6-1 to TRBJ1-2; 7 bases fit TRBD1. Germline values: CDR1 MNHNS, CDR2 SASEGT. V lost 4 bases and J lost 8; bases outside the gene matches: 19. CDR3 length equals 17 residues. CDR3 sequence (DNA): TGTGCCAGCAGTGGGGCGAAGGGGGCGTCCATTGTAGACGGCTACACCTTC. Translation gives CASSGAKGASIVDGYTF.

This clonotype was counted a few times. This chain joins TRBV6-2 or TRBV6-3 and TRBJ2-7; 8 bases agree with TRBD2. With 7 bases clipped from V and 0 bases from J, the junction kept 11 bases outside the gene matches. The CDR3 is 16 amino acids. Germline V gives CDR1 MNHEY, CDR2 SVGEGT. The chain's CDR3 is CASTTIVSGDSYEQYF. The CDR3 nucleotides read TGTGCCAGCACCACTATCGTTAGCGGGGACTCCTACGAGCAGTACTTC.

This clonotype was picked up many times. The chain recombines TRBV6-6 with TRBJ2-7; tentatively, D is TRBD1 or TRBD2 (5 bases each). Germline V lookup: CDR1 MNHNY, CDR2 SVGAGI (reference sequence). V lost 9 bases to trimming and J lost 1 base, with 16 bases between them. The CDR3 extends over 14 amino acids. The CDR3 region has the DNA TGTGCCAGTAGCCGGGACGAGGTATCCTACGAGCAGTACTTC. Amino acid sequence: CASSRDEVSYEQYF.

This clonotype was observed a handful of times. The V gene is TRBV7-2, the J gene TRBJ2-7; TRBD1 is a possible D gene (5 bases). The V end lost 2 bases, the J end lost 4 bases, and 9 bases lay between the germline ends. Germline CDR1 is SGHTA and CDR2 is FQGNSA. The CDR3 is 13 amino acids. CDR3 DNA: TGTGCCAGCAGCTTATCCCGACAGTACGAGCAGTACTTC. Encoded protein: CASSLSRQYEQYF.

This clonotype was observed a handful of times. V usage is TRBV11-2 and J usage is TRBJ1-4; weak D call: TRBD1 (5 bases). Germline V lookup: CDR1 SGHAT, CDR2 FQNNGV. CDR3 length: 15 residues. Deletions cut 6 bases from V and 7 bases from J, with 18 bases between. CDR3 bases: TGTGCCAGCAGGTCGGGAGGCAGGGATCGTGAAAAACTGTTTTTT. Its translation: CASRSGGRDREKLFF.